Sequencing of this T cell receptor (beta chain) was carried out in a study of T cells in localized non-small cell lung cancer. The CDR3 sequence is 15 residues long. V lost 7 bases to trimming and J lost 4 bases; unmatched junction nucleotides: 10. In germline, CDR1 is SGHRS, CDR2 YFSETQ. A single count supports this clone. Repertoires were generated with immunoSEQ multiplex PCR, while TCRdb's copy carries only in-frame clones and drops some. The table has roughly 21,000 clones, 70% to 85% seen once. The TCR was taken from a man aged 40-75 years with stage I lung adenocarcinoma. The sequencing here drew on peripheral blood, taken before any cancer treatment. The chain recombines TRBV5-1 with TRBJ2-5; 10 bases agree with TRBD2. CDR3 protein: CASGGRSGGAETQYF. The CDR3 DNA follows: TGCGCCAGCGGTGGAAGGAGCGGGGGGGCAGAGACCCAGTACTTC.